This T cell receptor (beta chain) was obtained from a study of cytomegalovirus exposure and HLA in healthy donors. The study's findings and limits: The study labeled fewer than 200 TCR beta chains cytomegalovirus-associated. Exclusion as indistinguishable affected some V segments, including TRBV6-2 and TRBV6-3. High specificity and sensitivity for cytomegalovirus status were reported for the classifier.

Per germline, CDR1 MDHEN and CDR2 SYDVKM. Trimming took 6 bases from V and 5 from J; bases not matched to a gene: 7. This CDR3 has 14 amino acids. The PCR made use of 60 Vbeta and 13 Jbeta primers. In the authors' methods: Roughly 11 million of the 75 million to 95 million unique TCR beta chains counted in a later analysis were shared. The data were produced by immunoSEQ multiplex PCR, yet TCRdb's version contains in-frame clones alone and is incomplete. That table furnishes V, J and clone size, whereas the DNA furnished D and trimming. The sample lists about 140,000 clones; roughly four fifths were seen once. On this clone itself: Its antigen remains unidentified.

Input material: PBMCs. The source is a middle-aged woman in good health and CMV-seronegative. The chain combines TRBV28 with TRBJ1-5; 7 nucleotides match TRBD1. The CDR3 DNA sequence: TGTGCCAGCAGGGCCGGGACAGCGTATCAGCCCCAGCATTTT. Translated: CASRAGTAYQPQHF.